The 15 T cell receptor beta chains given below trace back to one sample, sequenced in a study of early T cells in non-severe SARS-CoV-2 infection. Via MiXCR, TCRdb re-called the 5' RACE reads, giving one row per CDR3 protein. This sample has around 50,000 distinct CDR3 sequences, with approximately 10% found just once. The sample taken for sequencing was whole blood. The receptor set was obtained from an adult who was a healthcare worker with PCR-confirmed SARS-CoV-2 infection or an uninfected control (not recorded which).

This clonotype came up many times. CDR3 in amino acids: CASSIGQGGTEAFF. The CDR3 coding sequence is TGCGCCAGCAGCATCGGACAGGGGGGCACTGAAGCTTTCTTT. The J gene is TRBJ1-1, the V gene TRBV5-1; 10 positions match TRBD1. The CDR3 has 14 residues. V dropped 4 bases and J dropped 4; count of bases not matched to a gene: 4. CDR1 is SGHRS, CDR2 YFSETQ, per germline. Filled out from reference TRBV5-1 and TRBJ1-1, the complete variable domain reads KAGVTQTPRYLIKTRGQQVTLSCSPISGHRSVSWYQQTPGQGLQFLFEYFSETQRNKGNFPGRFSGRQFSNSRSEMNVSTLELGDSALYLCASSIGQGGTEAFFGQGTRLTVV.

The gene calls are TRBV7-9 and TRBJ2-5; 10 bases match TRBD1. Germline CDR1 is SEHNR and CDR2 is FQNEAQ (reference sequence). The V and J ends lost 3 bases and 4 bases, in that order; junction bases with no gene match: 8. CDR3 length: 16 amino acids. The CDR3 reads CASSFRPTGGAETQYF. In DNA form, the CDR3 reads TGTGCCAGCAGCTTCCGCCCGACAGGGGGCGCAGAGACCCAGTACTTC.

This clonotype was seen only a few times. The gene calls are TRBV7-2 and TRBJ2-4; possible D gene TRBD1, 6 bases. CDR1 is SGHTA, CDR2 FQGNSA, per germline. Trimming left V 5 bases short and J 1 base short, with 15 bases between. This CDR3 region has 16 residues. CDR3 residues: CASSLQGGVAKNIQYF. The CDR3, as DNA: TGTGCCAGCAGCCTACAGGGTGGGGTTGCCAAAAACATTCAGTACTTC.

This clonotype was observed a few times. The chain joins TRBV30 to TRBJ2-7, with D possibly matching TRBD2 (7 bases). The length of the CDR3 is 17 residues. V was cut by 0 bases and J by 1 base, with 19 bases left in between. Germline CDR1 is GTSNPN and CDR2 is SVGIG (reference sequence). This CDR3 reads CAWSVQIVRGLSYEQYF. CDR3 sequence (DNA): TGTGCCTGGAGTGTACAAATCGTCAGGGGACTATCCTACGAGCAGTACTTC.

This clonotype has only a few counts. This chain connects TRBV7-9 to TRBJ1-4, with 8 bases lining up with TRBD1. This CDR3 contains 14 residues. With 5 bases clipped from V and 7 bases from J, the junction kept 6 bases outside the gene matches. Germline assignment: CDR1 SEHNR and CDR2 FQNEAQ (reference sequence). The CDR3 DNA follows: TGTGCCAGCAGCGCGGGACAGGCAGGTGAAAAACTGTTTTTT. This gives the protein CASSAGQAGEKLFF.

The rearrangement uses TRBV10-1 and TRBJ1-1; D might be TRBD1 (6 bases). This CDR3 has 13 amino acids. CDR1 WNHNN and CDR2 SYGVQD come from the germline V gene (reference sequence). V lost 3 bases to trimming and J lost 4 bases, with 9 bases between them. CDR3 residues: CASSDRGPTEAFF. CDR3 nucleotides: TGCGCCAGCAGTGACAGGGGACCCACTGAAGCTTTCTTT.

The DNA of the CDR3 is TGTGCCAGCAGCTTGGATGACATTTGGTCAGATACGCAGTATTTT. Its translation is CASSLDDIWSDTQYF. The rearrangement links TRBV5-4 to TRBJ2-3; D uncertain. Germline CDR1 reads SGHNT; CDR2 reads YYREEE (reference sequence). The CDR3 length is 15 residues. V was clipped by 0 bases and J by 4 bases, with 12 bases between them.

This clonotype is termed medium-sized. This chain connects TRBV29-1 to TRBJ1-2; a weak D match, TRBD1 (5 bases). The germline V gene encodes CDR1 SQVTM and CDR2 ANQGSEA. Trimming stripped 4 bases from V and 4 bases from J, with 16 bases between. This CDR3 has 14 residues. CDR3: CSVATPAGFYGYTF. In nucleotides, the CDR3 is TGCAGCGTTGCCACCCCGGCAGGGTTCTATGGCTACACCTTC.

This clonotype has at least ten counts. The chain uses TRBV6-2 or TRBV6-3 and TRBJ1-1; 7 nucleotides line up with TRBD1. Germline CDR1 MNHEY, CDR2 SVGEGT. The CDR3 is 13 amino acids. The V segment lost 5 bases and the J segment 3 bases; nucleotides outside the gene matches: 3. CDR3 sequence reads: CASSRDRYTEAFF. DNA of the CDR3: TGTGCCAGCAGTCGGGACAGATACACTGAAGCTTTCTTT.

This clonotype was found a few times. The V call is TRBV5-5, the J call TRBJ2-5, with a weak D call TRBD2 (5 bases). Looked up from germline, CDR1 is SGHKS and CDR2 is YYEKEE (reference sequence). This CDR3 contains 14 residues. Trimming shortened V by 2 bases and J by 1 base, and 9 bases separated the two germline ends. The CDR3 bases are TGTGCCAGCAGCTTACGAGGGATCCAAGAGACCCAGTACTTC. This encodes CASSLRGIQETQYF.

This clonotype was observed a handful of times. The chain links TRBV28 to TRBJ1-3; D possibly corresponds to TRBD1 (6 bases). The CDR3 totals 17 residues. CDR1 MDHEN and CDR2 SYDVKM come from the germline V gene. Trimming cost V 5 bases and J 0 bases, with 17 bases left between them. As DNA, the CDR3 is TGTGCCAGCAGTACGACCGCGGGGGCGCACTCTGGAAACACCATATATTTT. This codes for CASSTTAGAHSGNTIYF.

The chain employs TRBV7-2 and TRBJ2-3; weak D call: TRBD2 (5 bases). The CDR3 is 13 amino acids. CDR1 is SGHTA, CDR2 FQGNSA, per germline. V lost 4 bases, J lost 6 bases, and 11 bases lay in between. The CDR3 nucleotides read TGTGCCAGCAGCTCGAGGGTAGAGGATACGCAGTATTTT. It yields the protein CASSSRVEDTQYF.

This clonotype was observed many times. CDR3 in amino acids: CASSETRRGLAQPQHF. CDR3 DNA: TGTGCCAGCAGTGAAACCCGCAGGGGGCTTGCTCAGCCCCAGCATTTT. The rearrangement joins TRBV2 to TRBJ1-5, with TRBD1 matching over 8 bases. This CDR3 contains 16 residues. The germline V gene encodes CDR1 SNHLY and CDR2 FYNNEI. V lost 2 bases and J lost 6; bases outside the gene matches: 9.

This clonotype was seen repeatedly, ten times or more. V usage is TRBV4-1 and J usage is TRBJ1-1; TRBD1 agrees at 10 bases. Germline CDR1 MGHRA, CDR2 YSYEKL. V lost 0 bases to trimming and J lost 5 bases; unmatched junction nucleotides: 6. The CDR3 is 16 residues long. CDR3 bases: TGCGCCAGCAGCCAAGAACGCGGACAGGGGGGGACTGAAGCTTTCTTT. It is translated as CASSQERGQGGTEAFF.

CDR3 region: CASSLVGTSTDTQYF. The CDR3 nucleotides read TGTGCCAGCAGCTTGGTCGGGACTAGCACAGATACGCAGTATTTT. V usage is TRBV5-5 and J usage is TRBJ2-3; weak D call: TRBD2 (6 bases). V was pared by 0 bases and J by 0 bases, with 8 bases between. There are 15 residues in the CDR3. The germline CDR1 and CDR2 sequences are SGHKS and YYEKEE (reference sequence).